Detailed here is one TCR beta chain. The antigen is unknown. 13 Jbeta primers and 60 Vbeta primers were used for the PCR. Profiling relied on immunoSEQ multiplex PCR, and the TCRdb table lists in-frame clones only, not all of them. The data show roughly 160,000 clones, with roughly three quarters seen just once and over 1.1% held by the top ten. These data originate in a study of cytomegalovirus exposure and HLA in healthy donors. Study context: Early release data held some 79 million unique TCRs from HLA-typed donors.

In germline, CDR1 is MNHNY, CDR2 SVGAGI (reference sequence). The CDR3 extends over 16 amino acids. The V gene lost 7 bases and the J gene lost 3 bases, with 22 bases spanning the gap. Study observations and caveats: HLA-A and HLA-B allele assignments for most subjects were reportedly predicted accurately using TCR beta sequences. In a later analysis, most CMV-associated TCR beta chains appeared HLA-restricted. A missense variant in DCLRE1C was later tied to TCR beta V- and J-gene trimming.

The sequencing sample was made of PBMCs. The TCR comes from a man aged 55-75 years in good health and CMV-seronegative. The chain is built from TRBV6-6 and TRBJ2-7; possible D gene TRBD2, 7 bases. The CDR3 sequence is CASIQRAGALFYEQYF. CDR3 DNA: TGTGCCAGCATCCAAAGGGCGGGGGCACTCTTCTACGAGCAGTACTTC.